This T cell receptor beta chain was recovered during a study of blood T cell repertoires in COVID-19. Study information: Acute and convalescent COVID-19 specimens originated in the United States, Italy and Spain. PBMCs, B-cell-depleted T cells, or T cells were the source of the cDNA or gDNA that made up the material.

Original analysis: Estimates of nucleated cell counts were drawn from the amplification of reference gene primers. Produced via immunoSEQ multiplex PCR; TCRdb's table is partial and in-frame only. D and trimming come from the DNA, and the V and J calls and clone size come from that table. Of over 90,000 clones in the sample, 80% to 90% were seen once. The CDR3 totals 14 residues. Germline CDR1 reads MNHNY; CDR2 reads SVGAGI (reference sequence). After removal of 6 bases from V and 5 bases from J, the junction contained 9 bases not matched to a gene. The clonotype was recovered from a man at least 80 years old with acute or convalescent COVID-19. This sequence joins TRBV6-6 and TRBJ2-7, with TRBD1 matching over 8 bases. Sequencing was done on a sample of peripheral blood. CDR3 sequence reads: CASRPPGGVDEQYF. The CDR3 nucleotides read TGTGCCAGCAGGCCTCCAGGGGGCGTGGACGAGCAGTACTTC.